Here is one TCR beta chain with its context. Its antigen is unknown. Trimming took 4 bases from V and 3 from J; bases not matched to a gene: 2. Germline V gene lookup returns CDR1 SGHNT and CDR2 YENEEA. The CDR3 has 14 amino acids. According to the study, adjacent lung free of atypia was obtained at least 2 cm from the tumor margin. The data were produced by immunoSEQ multiplex PCR, yet TCRdb's version contains in-frame clones alone and is incomplete. The sample records over a thousand clones, about 20% being singletons. The entry originates in a study of T cells in localized non-small cell lung cancer. General study findings and limits: Adjacent lung was found to contain a median approximately 60 of the top 100 tumor clones. Longer overall survival accompanied higher blood T cell density.

The sample here was normal lung tissue next to the tumor, taken before any cancer treatment. The clonotype was recovered from a man aged 40 to 70 with stage I lung adenocarcinoma. The V gene is TRBV11-3, the J gene TRBJ2-1; TRBD1 matches at 8 bases. CDR3 nucleotide sequence: TGTGCCAGCAGCTCGACAGGGGACTACAATGAGCAGTTCTTC. Translated, it gives CASSSTGDYNEQFF.